This record looks at one T cell receptor beta chain sequence and its context. As yet, its antigen is unknown. The germline CDR1 and CDR2 sequences are LNHDA and SQIVND (reference sequence). The ends lost 7 bases at V and 4 bases at J; junction bases unmatched: 11. The CDR3 sequence is 15 residues long. This entry belongs to a study of siplizumab effects on memory and regulatory T cells. Points from the study as a whole: It was never confirmed that proliferating Tregs from siplizumab cultures were suppressive. Alloreactive sequences tracing back to unstimulated CD4+ memory cells fell significantly with siplizumab.

Each sample had roughly 10^5 TCR templates assayed. Using immunoSEQ multiplex PCR, the repertoire was profiled, and TCRdb retains in-frame clones only, with some absent. The table includes about 110,000 clones, approximately 92% detected once. J is TRBJ2-5 and V is TRBV19; the match to TRBD2 covers 8 bases. Sequencing input: CD4+ T cells sorted from blood. This TCR was sampled from a human donor in good health. The CDR3 protein is CASTISGVGRETQYF. The DNA for the CDR3 is TGTGCCAGTACAATTAGCGGGGTTGGAAGAGAGACCCAGTACTTC.